Detailed here is one T cell receptor beta chain. This sample is part of a study of blood T cell repertoires in COVID-19. Study processing details: Reference gene primer amplification gave nucleated cell count estimates. The protocol was immunoSEQ multiplex PCR, while the TCRdb copy is restricted to in-frame clones and leaves out a portion. V, J and clone size are those of that table, while D and trimming were read from the DNA. This table has around 200,000 clones, 84% appearing once. The CDR3 extends over 14 amino acids. Trimming removed 6 bases from V and 5 bases from J; junction bases left unmatched: 5. Germline V gene data show CDR1 as MNHEY and CDR2 as SVGEGT.

V and J are TRBV6-2 or TRBV6-3 and TRBJ2-5; 11 nucleotides line up with TRBD1. Material for sequencing was peripheral blood. The TCR was taken from a man aged 50 to 60 with active or convalescent COVID-19. In DNA form, the CDR3 reads TGTGCCAGCAGCCATGGGACAGGGGGGGAGACCCAGTACTTC. It is translated as CASSHGTGGETQYF.